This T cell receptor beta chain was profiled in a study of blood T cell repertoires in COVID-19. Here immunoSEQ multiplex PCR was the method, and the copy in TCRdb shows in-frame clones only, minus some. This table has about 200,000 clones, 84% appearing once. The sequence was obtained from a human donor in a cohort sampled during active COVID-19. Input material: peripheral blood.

Here the CDR3 reads CASSLWDTNNEQFF. Here the CDR3 DNA reads TGTGCCAGCAGTCTATGGGACACCAACAATGAGCAGTTCTTC. The V call is TRBV6-5, the J call TRBJ2-1; TRBD1 might be the D (6 bases). V was cut by 5 bases and J by 5 bases, with 13 bases left in between. Germline CDR1 reads MNHEY; CDR2 reads SVGAGI. The CDR3 extends over 14 amino acids.